This record concerns one TCR beta chain sequence. Its target is unknown. Between the trimmed V and J ends, which lost 2 bases and 8 bases, there was a span of 21 bases. Germline lookup yields CDR1 SGHVT and CDR2 SQSDAQ. The CDR3 contains 16 residues. The sample comes from a study of T cells in Graves' hyperthyroidism and ophthalmopathy. The CDR3 regions of TCR beta were amplified from RNA transcripts. Using the HTBI primer set, a first-round RT-PCR was run on the TCR CDR3. TCRdb reprocessed the multiplex PCR reads with MiXCR, giving one entry per CDR3 protein. Of roughly 500,000 distinct CDR3 sequences listed, just over 45% are singletons. Study-wide results and caveats: The model forecast ophthalmopathy, anticipating it by a median roughly 6 months before onset. Most clonotypes expanded in the thyroid (above 0.001) were also present in blood. Through a model of 13 V-J features, ophthalmopathy was separated from stable hyperthyroidism.

Each diagnosis was grounded in clinical symptoms, serum thyroxine and TRAb, thyroid ultrasound, and orbital computed tomography. V and J are TRBV7-4 and TRBJ1-2, with unresolved D. Material: peripheral blood or thyroid tissue (not recorded which). The source of this sequence is an adult woman with Graves' disease, either hyperthyroidism or ophthalmopathy (not recorded which). The CDR3 DNA is TGTGCCAGCAGCTTACCCCCCCCCCAGACTCTAAGAGGCTACACCTTC. Translation gives CASSLPPPQTLRGYTF.